These 11 T cell receptor beta chains share one sample of origin, sequenced in a study of Graves' ophthalmopathy and Graves' hyperthyroidism. Using RNA transcripts, the TCR beta CDR3 regions were amplified. First-round RT-PCR used HTBI primers; second-round multiplex PCR followed. From the multiplex PCR reads, TCRdb called clonotypes with MiXCR, one entry per CDR3 protein. This repertoire shows about 340,000 distinct CDR3 sequences, about 17% found once; its top ten account for 9% to 15%. The source material was peripheral blood. The source is an adult man with Graves' ophthalmopathy.

This clonotype was observed at least ten times. The V and J genes are TRBV30 and TRBJ2-5; D may match TRBD1 or TRBD2 (6 bases each). V gave up 3 bases and J gave up 6 bases, with 14 bases separating them. CDR1 and CDR2 (germline): GTSNPN, SVGIG (reference sequence). The CDR3 is 13 residues long. The DNA for the CDR3 is TGTGCCTGGAGACTCTCTGGGGGGCAGACCCAGTACTTC. As protein: CAWRLSGGQTQYF. Full variable domain (remainder filled in from reference TRBV30 and TRBJ2-5): SQTIHQWPATLVQPVGSPLSLECTVEGTSNPNLYWYRQAAGRGLQLLFYSVGIGQISSEVPQNLSASRPQDRQFILSSKKLLLSDSGFYLCAWRLSGGQTQYFGPGTRLLVL.

Ten or more counts support this clonotype. The chain has TRBV6-1 and TRBJ1-1; D uncertain. This CDR3 region has 14 residues. CDR1 is MNHNS and CDR2 is SASEGT in the germline V gene. Trimming stripped 4 bases from V and 1 base from J, with 10 bases between. Written as DNA, the CDR3 is TGTGCCAGCAGTGGAGAAACTTGGAACACTGAAGCTTTCTTT. Translated, it gives CASSGETWNTEAFF.

This clonotype was detected ten times or more. The J gene is TRBJ2-7, the V gene TRBV29-1; no reliable D call. V was cut by 7 bases and J by 0 bases, with 13 bases left in between. CDR1 SQVTM and CDR2 ANQGSEA come from the germline V gene. The CDR3 is made up of 13 amino acids. The CDR3 protein is CSAANSSSYEQYF. The CDR3 DNA reads TGCAGCGCAGCCAACAGCTCCTCCTACGAGCAGTACTTC.

As concerns this clonotype: At one of its ends the junction is not consistent with the germline gene, which may arise from a read error. V usage is TRBV7-3 and J usage is TRBJ2-5; TRBD1 matches 7 bases. Germline CDR1 and CDR2: SGHTA and FQGTGA. The CDR3 runs to 14 residues. This CDR3 reads CASRQGTTQETQYF. The CDR3 DNA sequence: TGTGCCAGCAGACAGGGGACAACCCAAGAGACTCAGTACTTC.

This clonotype was seen repeatedly, ten times or more. A much larger clone differs from this one at a single base, so this may be a read error. The chain employs TRBV7-9 and TRBJ2-7, with 10 bases identical to TRBD1. Germline-derived CDR1 and CDR2 are SEHNR and FQNEAQ (reference sequence). V shed 3 bases, J shed 0 bases, and the junction held 2 bases outside the gene matches. The CDR3 contains 15 residues. This CDR3 reads CASSLGQGTSYEQYF. The CDR3 DNA sequence: TGTGCCAGCAGCTTGGGACAGGGGACCTCCTACGAGCAGTACTTC.

This clonotype was recorded at least ten times. The V call is TRBV7-8, the J call TRBJ2-2; no firm D call. The V gene lost 4 bases and the J gene lost 0 bases, with 12 bases spanning the gap. The CDR3 has 16 residues. In germline, CDR1 is SGHVS, CDR2 FQNEAQ. The CDR3 nucleotides read TGTGCCAGCAGCTCCCGGCACAGTGCGAACACCGGGGAGCTGTTTTTT. Amino acid sequence: CASSSRHSANTGELFF. Filled out from reference TRBV7-8 and TRBJ2-2, the complete variable domain reads GAGVSQSPRYKVAKRGQDVALRCDPISGHVSLFWYQQALGQGPEFLTYFQNEAQLDKSGLPSDRFFAERPEGSVSTLKIQRTQQEDSAVYLCASSSRHSANTGELFFGEGSRLTVL.

This clonotype was picked up many times. The V and J genes are TRBV30 and TRBJ1-3; maybe TRBD1 (5 bases). Trimming took 8 bases from V and 3 from J, leaving 14 bases between them. The CDR3 totals 13 residues. Germline V gene sequence: CDR1 GTSNPN, CDR2 SVGIG (reference sequence). The CDR3: CARDGGDGNTIYF. The DNA of the CDR3 is TGTGCCCGTGACGGGGGTGATGGAAACACCATATATTTT.

This clonotype was recorded many times. The gene calls are TRBV4-1 and TRBJ1-1, with D unclear. This CDR3 is built from 12 residues. Between the trimmed V and J ends, which lost 1 base and 4 bases, there was a span of 4 bases. Per the germline V gene, CDR1 is MGHRA and CDR2 is YSYEKL. This CDR3 is CASSQASTEAFF. The CDR3 bases are TGCGCCAGCAGCCAAGCGAGCACTGAAGCTTTCTTT.

The chain recombines TRBV12-5 with TRBJ1-2, with D possibly matching TRBD1 (6 bases). V lost 3 bases, J lost 0 bases, and 11 bases lay in between. The germline gives CDR1 LGHNT, CDR2 FRNRAP. The CDR3 length is 15 residues. CDR3 loop: CASGLWDTSNYGYTF. The CDR3 DNA sequence: TGTGCTAGTGGTTTATGGGACACTTCTAACTATGGCTACACCTTC.

This clonotype was picked up many times. The chain carries TRBV7-8 and TRBJ2-7; a possible D gene is TRBD1 (5 bases). The germline gives CDR1 SGHVS, CDR2 FQNEAQ. V lost 2 bases and J 6 bases, leaving 20 bases between the germline ends. The CDR3 contains 16 residues. DNA of the CDR3: TGTGCCAGCAGCTTATCCTCCCTAGGGGTGGCGGCCGAGCAGTACTTC. This codes for CASSLSSLGVAAEQYF.

This clonotype has ten or more counts. The gene calls are TRBV6-1 and TRBJ2-3, with a weak D call TRBD1 (6 bases). Germline assignment: CDR1 MNHNS and CDR2 SASEGT. The V end lost 4 bases, the J end lost 1 base, and 9 bases lay between the germline ends. This CDR3 comprises 14 residues. CDR3 sequence reads: CASSVRQGTDTQYF. The CDR3 nucleotides are TGTGCCAGCAGTGTGAGACAGGGCACAGATACGCAGTATTTT.